These 25 T cell receptor beta chains were all obtained from the same sample, sequenced in a study of T cells in tuberculosis. TCRdb keeps only in-frame clones here, not all; method: immunoSEQ multiplex PCR. The sample includes 37,000 or so clones, 94% of them seen just once. The sequencing input was PBMCs. The source is a donor aged 10-29 years with latent tuberculosis or without tuberculosis infection. Some clones in this sample may be carry-over from other donors' samples.

The chain is built from TRBV4-3 and TRBJ2-2; possibly TRBD1 for D (6 bases). The germline V and J ends were trimmed by 3 bases and 5 bases, with 13 bases remaining between them. Germline CDR1 reads LGHNA; CDR2 reads YSLEER. This CDR3 comprises 15 residues. As DNA, the CDR3 is TGCGCCAGCAGCCAGCAAAAGAGGGGGACCGGGGAGCTGTTTTTT. Translated: CASSQQKRGTGELFF.

The V call is TRBV10-3, the J call TRBJ2-2; tentatively, D is TRBD2 (5 bases). Per germline, CDR1 ENHRY and CDR2 SYGVKD. Trimming shortened V by 7 bases and J by 7 bases, and 13 bases separated the two germline ends. The CDR3 is 13 residues long. The CDR3 nucleotides read TGTGCCATCACTGGAGCGAGCGGCGGGGAGCTGTTTTTT. As protein: CAITGASGGELFF.

The genes are TRBV5-4 and TRBJ1-3; weak D call: TRBD1 (6 bases). Per the germline V gene, CDR1 is SGHNT and CDR2 is YYREEE (reference sequence). Trimming stripped 0 bases from V and 4 bases from J, with 11 bases between. The CDR3 spans 15 residues. Written as DNA, the CDR3 is TGTGCCAGCAGCTTGGGAGGACAGCAAGGAAACACCATATATTTT. Its translation is CASSLGGQQGNTIYF.

The CDR3 DNA follows: TGCGCCAGCAGCCAAGCCGGGACCTACGAGCAGTACTTC. The encoded protein is CASSQAGTYEQYF. This chain uses TRBV4-1 with TRBJ2-7, with a tentative D call TRBD2 (5 bases). Trimming pared 1 base from V and 2 bases from J, leaving 6 bases between. The length of the CDR3 is 13 residues. Germline values: CDR1 MGHRA, CDR2 YSYEKL.

This clone has only one observation. V is TRBV30 and J is TRBJ1-2; D not certain. With 2 bases removed from V and 6 bases from J, the gap between germline ends came to 19 bases. The CDR3 sequence is 15 residues long. Germline V gene data show CDR1 as GTSNPN and CDR2 as SVGIG (reference sequence). CDR3 in amino acids: CAWSFPAPPRDGYTF. The CDR3 bases are TGTGCCTGGAGTTTCCCGGCCCCCCCGAGGGATGGCTACACCTTC.

The J gene is TRBJ2-7, the V gene TRBV4-3, with D unresolved. The CDR3 spans 15 residues. V was clipped by 1 base and J by 0 bases, with 10 bases between them. Looked up from germline, CDR1 is LGHNA and CDR2 is YSLEER. CDR3 DNA sequence: TGCGCCAGCAGCCAAGCTCAGGTGAGCTCCTACGAGCAGTACTTC. Encoded protein: CASSQAQVSSYEQYF.

V is TRBV9 and J is TRBJ1-6, with a weak D call TRBD1 (5 bases). The CDR3 has 18 amino acids. V was trimmed by 3 bases and J by 7 bases, leaving 23 bases between them. The germline V gene encodes CDR1 SGDLS and CDR2 YYNGEE. In DNA, the CDR3 is TGTGCCAGCAGCGCGGGGCAAGGGGAGGGGCACCTAAATTCACCCCTCCACTTT. Its protein product is CASSAGQGEGHLNSPLHF.

The chain is built from TRBV5-6 and TRBJ2-2, with a tentative D call TRBD1 (6 bases). The germline V gene encodes CDR1 SGHDT and CDR2 YYEEEE. This CDR3 contains 15 residues. The germline V and J ends were trimmed by 4 bases and 7 bases, with 17 bases remaining between them. CDR3 residues: CASSRWGPSDGELFF. As DNA, the CDR3 is TGTGCCAGCAGCCGGTGGGGGCCCTCGGACGGGGAGCTGTTTTTT.

This sequence joins TRBV4-1 and TRBJ1-4; 9 nucleotides line up with TRBD1. CDR1 and CDR2 (germline): MGHRA, YSYEKL. V was clipped by 6 bases and J by 7 bases; unmatched bases: 9. The CDR3 spans 15 residues. The CDR3 DNA is TGCGCCAGCAGGAGCCGGACAGGGGAACTTGAAAAACTGTTTTTT. This codes for CASRSRTGELEKLFF.

The chain recombines TRBV6-5 with TRBJ1-2; D may be TRBD1 (6 bases). CDR1 and CDR2 from the germline V gene are MNHEY and SVGAGI. This CDR3 comprises 15 residues. The V end lost 5 bases, the J end lost 8 bases, and 21 bases lay between the germline ends. CDR3 residues: CASSLLGGHYGGYTF. The DNA for the CDR3 is TGTGCCAGCAGTCTACTTGGGGGACACTACGGGGGCTACACCTTC.

V and J are TRBV9 and TRBJ2-1, with 7 positions matching TRBD1. This CDR3 contains 17 residues. Germline CDR1 and CDR2: SGDLS and YYNGEE. V trimming: 3 bases; J trimming: 2 bases; junction bases outside the gene matches: 11. CDR3 protein: CASSAYADRAPYNEQFF. The CDR3 DNA reads as TGTGCCAGCAGCGCCTACGCCGACAGGGCTCCCTACAATGAGCAGTTCTTC.

The chain carries TRBV7-8 and TRBJ1-5; 7 nucleotides align to TRBD1. Germline CDR1 SGHVS, CDR2 FQNEAQ. The CDR3 length is 14 residues. Trimming at V came to 5 bases and at J to 6 bases, leaving 7 bases not matched to a gene. CDR3 in amino acids: CASSPGQPLQPQHF. The CDR3, as DNA: TGTGCCAGCAGCCCGGGACAGCCACTTCAGCCCCAGCATTTT.

The chain carries TRBV2 and TRBJ1-2, with 7 nucleotides matching TRBD1. This CDR3 has 15 residues. The V gene's germline CDR1 is SNHLY and CDR2 FYNNEI. Germline trimming cut 6 bases from V and 7 bases from J; bases unmatched to any gene: 14. In DNA form, the CDR3 reads TGTGCCAGCAGCGGTCGGGACAGTTTAGGTTCTGGCTACACCTTC. It yields the protein CASSGRDSLGSGYTF. The full variable domain, rest sourced from reference TRBV2 and TRBJ1-2, is EPEVTQTPSHQVTQMGQEVILRCVPISNHLYFYWYRQILGQKVEFLVSFYNNEISEKSEIFDDQFSVERPDGSNFTLKIRSTKLEDSAMYFCASSGRDSLGSGYTFGSGTRLTVV.

V usage is TRBV6-1 and J usage is TRBJ2-7; 7 nucleotides align to TRBD1. The J segment lost 6 bases and the V segment lost 4 bases, leaving 9 bases of the junction unmatched. CDR3 length: 14 amino acids. CDR1 and CDR2 (germline): MNHNS, SASEGT. Here the CDR3 DNA reads TGTGCCAGCAGTGTAATTGACAGGGACGGCGAGCAGTACGTC. Its translation is CASSVIDRDGEQYV.

V gene TRBV4-3 combines with J gene TRBJ1-6; no firm D call. Germline CDR1 LGHNA, CDR2 YSLEER. Trimming removed 0 bases at V and 8 bases at J, with 11 bases between. The CDR3 covers 15 residues. The CDR3 protein is CASSQDPLAHSPLHF. In DNA, the CDR3 is TGCGCCAGCAGCCAAGATCCCTTGGCCCATTCACCCCTCCACTTT.

The J gene is TRBJ1-3, the V gene TRBV5-4, with a weak D call TRBD1 (5 bases). The CDR3 runs 15 residues. The V end lost 4 bases, the J end lost 0 bases, and 11 bases lay between the germline ends. The germline V gene encodes CDR1 SGHNT and CDR2 YYREEE (reference sequence). The CDR3 DNA reads TGTGCCAGCAGCCGAGACAGAAGCTCTGGAAACACCATATATTTT. This gives the protein CASSRDRSSGNTIYF.

This clone was observed once. The J gene is TRBJ1-1, the V gene TRBV30; 8 nucleotides match TRBD1. In germline, CDR1 is GTSNPN, CDR2 SVGIG (reference sequence). V gave up 5 bases and J gave up 0 bases; unmatched junction bases: 2. This CDR3 spans 13 amino acids. The CDR3 region has the DNA TGTGCCTGGGACAGGGGCCTGAACACTGAAGCTTTCTTT. Translating gives CAWDRGLNTEAFF.

V usage is TRBV5-6 and J usage is TRBJ2-3, with D possibly being TRBD2 (5 bases). Between the trimmed V and J ends, which lost 4 bases and 6 bases, there was a span of 18 bases. Germline loops: CDR1 SGHDT, CDR2 YYEEEE. The CDR3 sequence is 15 residues long. CDR3 in DNA: TGTGCCAGCAGCAACCGGGGTACCCTGTGGGATACGCAGTATTTT. Translating it yields CASSNRGTLWDTQYF.

This chain links TRBV7-6 with TRBJ2-5, with D perhaps TRBD2 (6 bases). Germline loops: CDR1 SGHVS, CDR2 FNYEAQ. V shed 0 bases and J shed 5 bases, with 13 bases lying between them. The CDR3 sequence is 15 residues long. CDR3 DNA sequence: TGTGCCAGCAGCTTAGCTCCTGGGGGGTTGGAGACCCAGTACTTC. Its protein is CASSLAPGGLETQYF.

The chain uses TRBV5-4 and TRBJ2-2; 9 nucleotides match TRBD1. The CDR3 covers 15 residues. The germline V gene encodes CDR1 SGHNT and CDR2 YYREEE (reference sequence). V lost 4 bases and J lost 5; bases outside the gene matches: 6. CDR3 DNA: TGTGCCAGCAGCCCCGGAGGACAGGGGACCGGGGAGCTGTTTTTT. Translation: CASSPGGQGTGELFF.

The chain couples TRBV4-3 to TRBJ1-3; the match to TRBD1 covers 8 bases. The germline V gene has CDR1 LGHNA and CDR2 YSLEER. This CDR3 spans 16 amino acids. After removal of 2 bases from V and 0 bases from J, the junction contained 3 bases not matched to a gene. CDR3 DNA: TGCGCCAGCAGCCAATCAACAGGGGGCTCTGGAAACACCATATATTTT. This translates into CASSQSTGGSGNTIYF.

The J gene is TRBJ1-1, the V gene TRBV5-1, with D unresolved. CDR1 is SGHRS, CDR2 YFSETQ, per germline. CDR3 size: 16 residues. V lost 1 base to trimming and J lost 0 bases, with 13 bases between them. The CDR3 loop is CASSLSSQNMNTEAFF. The CDR3 DNA follows: TGCGCCAGCAGCTTGTCTTCACAGAACATGAACACTGAAGCTTTCTTT.

V gene TRBV7-2 combines with J gene TRBJ1-5; TRBD1 matches 9 bases. This CDR3 is 16 amino acids long. With 6 bases clipped from V and 3 bases from J, the junction kept 9 bases outside the gene matches. Looked up from germline, CDR1 is SGHTA and CDR2 is FQGNSA. CDR3: CASSSRDRVFNQPQHF. Written as DNA, the CDR3 is TGTGCCAGCAGTTCCCGGGACAGGGTATTCAATCAGCCCCAGCATTTT.

CDR3 region: CASRRGTSGITYEQYV. The CDR3 bases are TGTGCAAGTCGGCGGGGGACTAGCGGGATTACCTACGAGCAGTACGTC. The chain joins TRBV12-2 to TRBJ2-7; the DNA was not used to check the table's D call, TRBD2. TRBV12-2 is described as a pseudogene. The CDR3 contains 16 residues.

The rearrangement links TRBV6-5 to TRBJ2-1; 7 nucleotides line up with TRBD1. V was clipped by 6 bases and J by 2 bases; unmatched bases: 7. From germline, CDR1 is MNHEY and CDR2 SVGAGI. This CDR3 contains 15 residues. The CDR3 DNA reads TGTGCCAGCAGCACCGGGACAGTGACCTACAATGAGCAGTTCTTC. This encodes CASSTGTVTYNEQFF.